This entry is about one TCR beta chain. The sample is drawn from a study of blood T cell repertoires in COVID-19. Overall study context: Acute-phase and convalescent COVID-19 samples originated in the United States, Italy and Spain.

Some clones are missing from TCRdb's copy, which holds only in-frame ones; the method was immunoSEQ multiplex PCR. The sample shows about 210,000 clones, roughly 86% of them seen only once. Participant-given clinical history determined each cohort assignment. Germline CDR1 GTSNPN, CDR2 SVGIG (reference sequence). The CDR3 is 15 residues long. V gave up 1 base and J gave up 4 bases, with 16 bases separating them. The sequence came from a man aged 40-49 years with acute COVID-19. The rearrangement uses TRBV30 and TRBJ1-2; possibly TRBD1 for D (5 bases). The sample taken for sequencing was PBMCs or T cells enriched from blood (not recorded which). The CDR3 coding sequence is TGTGCCTGGAGTGCCCCGGGACTCTTTGGCTATGGCTACACCTTC. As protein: CAWSAPGLFGYGYTF. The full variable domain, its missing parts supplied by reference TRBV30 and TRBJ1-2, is SQTIHQWPATLVQPVGSPLSLECTVEGTSNPNLYWYRQAAGRGLQLLFYSVGIGQISSEVPQNLSASRPQDRQFILSSKKLLLSDSGFYLCAWSAPGLFGYGYTFGSGTRLTVV.